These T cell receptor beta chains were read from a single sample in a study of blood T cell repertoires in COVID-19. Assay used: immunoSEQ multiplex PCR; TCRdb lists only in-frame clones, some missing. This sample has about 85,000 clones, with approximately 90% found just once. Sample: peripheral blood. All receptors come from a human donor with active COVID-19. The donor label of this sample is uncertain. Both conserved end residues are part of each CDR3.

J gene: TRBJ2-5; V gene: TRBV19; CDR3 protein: CASSGLAGGRETQYF
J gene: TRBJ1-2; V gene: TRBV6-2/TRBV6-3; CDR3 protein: CASSTRQGLIDGYTF
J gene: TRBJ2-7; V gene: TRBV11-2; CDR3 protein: CASSSWMGAWAYEQYF
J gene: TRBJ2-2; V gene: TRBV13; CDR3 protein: CASSKERLADNTGELFF
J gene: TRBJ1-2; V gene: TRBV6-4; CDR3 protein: CASSDGGGSYGYTF
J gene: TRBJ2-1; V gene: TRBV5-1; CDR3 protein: CASSLGSGAGGDNEQFF
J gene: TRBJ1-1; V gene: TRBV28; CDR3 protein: CASSPGGPKMNTEAFF
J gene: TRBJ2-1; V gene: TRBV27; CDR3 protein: CASRFLPLATKNEQFF
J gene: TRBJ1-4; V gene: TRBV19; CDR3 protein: CASRDLFGDRPSYGKLFF
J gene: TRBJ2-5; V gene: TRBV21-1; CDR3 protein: CASSKEGGLAGWWTQYF
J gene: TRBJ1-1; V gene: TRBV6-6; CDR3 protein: CASSTIGGSEAFF
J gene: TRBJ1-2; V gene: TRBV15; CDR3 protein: CATSRGGQANYGYTF
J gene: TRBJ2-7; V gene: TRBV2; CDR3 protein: CASAGTGVGEQYF
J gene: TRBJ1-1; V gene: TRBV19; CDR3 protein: CASRIGGWYTEAFF
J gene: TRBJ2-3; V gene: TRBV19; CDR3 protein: CASSIGTGVGDTQYF
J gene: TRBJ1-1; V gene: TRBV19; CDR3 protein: CASSIPSRQVGRNTEAFF
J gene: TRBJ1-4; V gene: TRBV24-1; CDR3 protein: CAAQAGTDEKLFF
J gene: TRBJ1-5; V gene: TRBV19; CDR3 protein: CASSTGQGGNQPQHF
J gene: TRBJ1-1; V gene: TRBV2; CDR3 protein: CASVLTNTEAFF
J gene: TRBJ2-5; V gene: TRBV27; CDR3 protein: CASSSPDRGRVETQYF
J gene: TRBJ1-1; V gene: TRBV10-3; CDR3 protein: CAISPGQGLTEAFF
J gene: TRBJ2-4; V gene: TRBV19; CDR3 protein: CASSIGTTGGVNIQYF
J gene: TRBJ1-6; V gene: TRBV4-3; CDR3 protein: CASSQALSNSPLHF
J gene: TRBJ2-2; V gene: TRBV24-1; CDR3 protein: CATSDLSASGVTGELFF
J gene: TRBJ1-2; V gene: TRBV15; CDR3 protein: CATSRDRQVVGYTF